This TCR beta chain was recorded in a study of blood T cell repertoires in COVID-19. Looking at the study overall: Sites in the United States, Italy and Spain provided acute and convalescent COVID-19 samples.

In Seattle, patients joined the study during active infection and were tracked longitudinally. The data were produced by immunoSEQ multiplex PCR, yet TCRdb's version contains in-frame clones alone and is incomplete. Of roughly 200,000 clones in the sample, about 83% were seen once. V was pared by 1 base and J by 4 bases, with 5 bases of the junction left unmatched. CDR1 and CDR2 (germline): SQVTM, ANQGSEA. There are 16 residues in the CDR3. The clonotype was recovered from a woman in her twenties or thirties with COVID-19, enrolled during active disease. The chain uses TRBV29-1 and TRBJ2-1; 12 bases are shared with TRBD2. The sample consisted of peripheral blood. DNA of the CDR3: TGCAGCGTTGAAGGACTAGCGGGAGAATCTTACAATGAGCAGTTCTTC. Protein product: CSVEGLAGESYNEQFF.